Listed here are 21 T cell receptor beta chains from one sample, sequenced in a study of T cells in Graves' hyperthyroidism and ophthalmopathy (dated by TCRdb to the late 2010s). Libraries were made using multiplex PCR. Instrument used: Illumina HiSeq 2000. Amplification of TCR beta CDR3 regions was carried out from RNA transcripts. The first round of RT-PCR for the TCR CDR3 was performed with the HTBI primer set and the Qiagen OneStep RT-PCR kit. In-frame beta chains were kept once TCRdb had trimmed the public reads at Q25 with fastp and called clones with MiXCR. Each entry merges the rows of one CDR3 protein and shows their most common DNA and genes. The sample table holds hundreds of thousands of distinct CDR3 sequences, of which about 25% were seen once. The ten largest clones represent about 30% of the sample. Sequences were obtained from blood. The receptor source for this set is a man aged 35-49 years with Graves' hyperthyroidism that later progressed to Graves' ophthalmopathy.

This clonotype was found a few times. This chain connects TRBV6-1 to TRBJ2-7; 9 bases are a match to TRBD2. The J segment lost 1 base and the V segment lost 6 bases, leaving 10 bases of the junction unmatched. Germline V gene sequence: CDR1 MNHNS, CDR2 SASEGT. The CDR3 is made up of 16 amino acids. The CDR3 DNA follows: TGTGCCAGCAGGGTTCCCTCGGGACTAGCTTCCTACGAGCAGTACTTC. Translation gives CASRVPSGLASYEQYF.

This chain connects TRBV20-1 to TRBJ2-7, with D possibly TRBD2 on 6 matching bases. The CDR3 covers 16 residues. Between the trimmed V and J ends, which lost 2 bases and 2 bases, there was a span of 19 bases. The germline V gene has CDR1 DFQATT and CDR2 SNEGSKA (reference sequence). The DNA of the CDR3 is TGCAGTGCTAGACGCCGCTACCGGGACTTCGCCTACGAGCAGTACTTC. It codes for CSARRRYRDFAYEQYF.

This clonotype has a handful of counts. The rearrangement uses TRBV6-1 and TRBJ2-7; possibly TRBD2 for D (6 bases). There are 12 residues in the CDR3. The germline V and J ends were trimmed by 6 bases and 5 bases, with 11 bases remaining between them. CDR1 is MNHNS and CDR2 is SASEGT in the germline V gene. CDR3 loop: CASSTLANEQYF. Here the CDR3 DNA reads TGTGCCAGCAGCACCCTAGCGAACGAGCAGTACTTC.

J is TRBJ2-5 and V is TRBV30; TRBD2 might be the D (6 bases). Trimming pared 0 bases from V and 4 bases from J, leaving 15 bases between. The CDR3 is 15 amino acids. Germline loops: CDR1 GTSNPN, CDR2 SVGIG (reference sequence). CDR3 sequence (DNA): TGTGCCTGGAGTGTGGGAGCGGGTATCCGAGAGACCCAGTACTTC. Protein: CAWSVGAGIRETQYF.

The V gene is TRBV28, the J gene TRBJ1-5, with a possible D match to TRBD1 (6 bases). This CDR3 is 17 amino acids long. Germline V lookup: CDR1 MDHEN, CDR2 SYDVKM. V lost 7 bases, J lost 6 bases, and 25 bases lay in between. CDR3 amino acids: CASTIGGRRRLGQPQHF. The CDR3 region has the DNA TGTGCCAGCACTATTGGGGGCCGCAGACGGTTAGGTCAGCCCCAGCATTTT.

The table lists this clonotype with many counts. The V call is TRBV2, the J call TRBJ2-7; a weak D match, TRBD1 (6 bases). Germline lookup yields CDR1 SNHLY and CDR2 FYNNEI. The CDR3 has 13 residues. V lost 7 bases to trimming and J lost 2 bases, with 12 bases between them. The CDR3 nucleotides read TGTGCCAGCACCGGGACACCGACCTACGAGCAGTACTTC. It codes for CASTGTPTYEQYF.

The chain combines TRBV28 with TRBJ2-7, with 7 bases fitting TRBD1. Germline CDR1 is MDHEN and CDR2 is SYDVKM. The CDR3 length is 16 residues. V gave up 3 bases and J gave up 4 bases; unmatched junction bases: 12. The CDR3 is CASSFLLKGGRYEQYF. The CDR3 region has the DNA TGTGCCAGCAGTTTTTTGTTGAAAGGGGGCAGATACGAGCAGTACTTC.

This clonotype was observed at least ten times. The chain uses TRBV19 and TRBJ1-2; D call uncertain. Trimming pared 6 bases from V and 4 bases from J, leaving 18 bases between. The CDR3 totals 15 residues. CDR1 and CDR2 from the germline V gene are LNHDA and SQIVND (reference sequence). CDR3 in amino acids: CASSREGIVTYGYTF. DNA of the CDR3: TGTGCCAGTAGCCGAGAAGGTATAGTGACCTATGGCTACACCTTC.

The sample holds many counts of this clonotype. V gene TRBV5-1 combines with J gene TRBJ1-1; possible D gene TRBD1, 5 bases. Germline V lookup: CDR1 SGHRS, CDR2 YFSETQ. V shed 6 bases and J shed 1 base, with 10 bases lying between them. The CDR3 totals 13 residues. CDR3 sequence: CASNYRPNTEAFF. The CDR3 region has the DNA TGCGCCAGCAATTACAGGCCGAACACTGAAGCTTTCTTT.

This rearrangement joins TRBV19 to TRBJ2-2; weak D call: TRBD1 (5 bases). Germline V lookup: CDR1 LNHDA, CDR2 SQIVND (reference sequence). V shed 3 bases and J shed 7 bases, with 12 bases lying between them. The CDR3 covers 14 residues. CDR3 amino acids: CASSIQGRVGELFF. The CDR3 coding sequence is TGTGCCAGTAGTATTCAGGGCCGGGTCGGGGAGCTGTTTTTT.

This clonotype has a count of ten or more. The CDR3 spells CASSLRGENSYEQYF. The DNA for the CDR3 is TGCGCCAGCAGCTTAAGGGGCGAAAACTCCTACGAGCAGTACTTC. The genes are TRBV5-1 and TRBJ2-7; tentatively, D is TRBD1 (5 bases). V lost 2 bases and J 0 bases, leaving 12 bases between the germline ends. CDR1 is SGHRS, CDR2 YFSETQ, per germline. The CDR3 runs to 15 residues.

The sample holds many counts of this clonotype. V is TRBV20-1 and J is TRBJ1-6, with 7 bases matching TRBD1. The length of the CDR3 is 12 residues. Germline CDR1 reads DFQATT; CDR2 reads SNEGSKA (reference sequence). V shed 5 bases and J 9 bases; nucleotides not matched to a gene: 4. The CDR3 loop is CSAVTGVSPLHF. The CDR3 DNA reads TGCAGTGCTGTAACAGGGGTTTCACCCCTCCACTTT.

The V gene is TRBV7-9, the J gene TRBJ2-7; D remains ambiguous. Germline V lookup: CDR1 SEHNR, CDR2 FQNEAQ (reference sequence). The V and J ends lost 1 base and 3 bases respectively, with 13 bases between them. The CDR3 totals 15 residues. The CDR3 DNA sequence: TGTGCCAGCAGCTTAGACACGGGCTCGGTCTACGAGCAGTACTTC. Encoded protein: CASSLDTGSVYEQYF.

This clonotype was seen ten or more times. J is TRBJ1-1 and V is TRBV6-5; 10 nucleotides align to TRBD1. Germline V gene lookup returns CDR1 MNHEY and CDR2 SVGAGI. Trimming at V came to 0 bases and at J to 4 bases, leaving 5 bases not matched to a gene. CDR3 length: 16 residues. CDR3 residues: CASSYSGQGLITEAFF. The DNA for the CDR3 is TGTGCCAGCAGTTACTCGGGACAGGGGCTTATCACTGAAGCTTTCTTT.

This chain uses TRBV28 with TRBJ2-7, with 9 bases matching TRBD1. The CDR3 is 15 residues long. Germline V gene sequence: CDR1 MDHEN, CDR2 SYDVKM. Losses at the gene ends were 2 bases for V and 4 bases for J; bases not matched to a gene: 6. CDR3 region: CASSLAPDRGYEQYF. The CDR3 DNA is TGTGCCAGCAGTTTAGCCCCCGACAGGGGGTACGAGCAGTACTTC.

This chain links TRBV7-8 with TRBJ2-7; the match to TRBD1 covers 7 bases. Germline V lookup: CDR1 SGHVS, CDR2 FQNEAQ. Trimming took 0 bases from V and 2 from J; bases not matched to a gene: 4. The CDR3 totals 15 residues. The CDR3 DNA is TGTGCCAGCAGCTTAGCGTACCAGGGGGCCTACGAGCAGTACTTC. Its translation is CASSLAYQGAYEQYF.

This clonotype occurred many times. V is TRBV5-1 and J is TRBJ2-2, with 7 bases aligning to TRBD2. This CDR3 is 18 amino acids long. CDR1 SGHRS and CDR2 YFSETQ come from the germline V gene. J was trimmed by 0 bases and V by 1 base; bases with no gene match: 9. CDR3 residues: CASSLLSSGSANTGELFF. CDR3 coding DNA: TGCGCCAGCAGCTTGCTTTCTAGCGGCAGCGCGAACACCGGGGAGCTGTTTTTT.

This clonotype was observed many times. This chain links TRBV6-1 with TRBJ2-7, with a weak D call TRBD1 (5 bases). The CDR3 is made up of 14 amino acids. Germline-derived CDR1 and CDR2 are MNHNS and SASEGT. The germline V and J ends were trimmed by 2 bases and 3 bases, with 11 bases remaining between them. CDR3 DNA sequence: TGTGCCAGCAGTGAATTAAGACAGAACTACGAGCAGTACTTC. Amino acids: CASSELRQNYEQYF.

This clonotype was observed many times. A single base separates this from a much larger clone, so it may be a read error. The J gene is TRBJ1-5, the V gene TRBV3-1; D may be TRBD1 (6 bases). Germline V gene lookup returns CDR1 LGHDT and CDR2 YNNKEL (reference sequence). The CDR3 is 15 amino acids. This chain's CDR3 is CVSSQTRGNNQPQHF. In DNA form, the CDR3 reads TGTGTCAGCAGCCAAACGAGGGGGAACAATCAGCCCCAGCATTTT.

The chain uses TRBV29-1 and TRBJ2-7, with 10 bases matching TRBD2. This CDR3 contains 14 residues. Trimming cost V 2 bases and J 5 bases; bases outside gene matches: 6. Germline V CDR1 and CDR2: SQVTM, ANQGSEA. This CDR3 reads CSVETSGKLHEQYF. The CDR3, as DNA: TGCAGCGTTGAAACTAGCGGGAAGCTCCACGAGCAGTACTTC.

The chain is built from TRBV12-3 or TRBV12-4 and TRBJ2-5, with 9 positions matching TRBD1. This CDR3 is 14 amino acids long. Trimming took 3 bases from V and 5 from J; bases not matched to a gene: 4. CDR3 DNA sequence: TGTGCCAGCAGTTTGAGTACAGGGGGCGAGACCCAGTACTTC. Residues: CASSLSTGGETQYF.